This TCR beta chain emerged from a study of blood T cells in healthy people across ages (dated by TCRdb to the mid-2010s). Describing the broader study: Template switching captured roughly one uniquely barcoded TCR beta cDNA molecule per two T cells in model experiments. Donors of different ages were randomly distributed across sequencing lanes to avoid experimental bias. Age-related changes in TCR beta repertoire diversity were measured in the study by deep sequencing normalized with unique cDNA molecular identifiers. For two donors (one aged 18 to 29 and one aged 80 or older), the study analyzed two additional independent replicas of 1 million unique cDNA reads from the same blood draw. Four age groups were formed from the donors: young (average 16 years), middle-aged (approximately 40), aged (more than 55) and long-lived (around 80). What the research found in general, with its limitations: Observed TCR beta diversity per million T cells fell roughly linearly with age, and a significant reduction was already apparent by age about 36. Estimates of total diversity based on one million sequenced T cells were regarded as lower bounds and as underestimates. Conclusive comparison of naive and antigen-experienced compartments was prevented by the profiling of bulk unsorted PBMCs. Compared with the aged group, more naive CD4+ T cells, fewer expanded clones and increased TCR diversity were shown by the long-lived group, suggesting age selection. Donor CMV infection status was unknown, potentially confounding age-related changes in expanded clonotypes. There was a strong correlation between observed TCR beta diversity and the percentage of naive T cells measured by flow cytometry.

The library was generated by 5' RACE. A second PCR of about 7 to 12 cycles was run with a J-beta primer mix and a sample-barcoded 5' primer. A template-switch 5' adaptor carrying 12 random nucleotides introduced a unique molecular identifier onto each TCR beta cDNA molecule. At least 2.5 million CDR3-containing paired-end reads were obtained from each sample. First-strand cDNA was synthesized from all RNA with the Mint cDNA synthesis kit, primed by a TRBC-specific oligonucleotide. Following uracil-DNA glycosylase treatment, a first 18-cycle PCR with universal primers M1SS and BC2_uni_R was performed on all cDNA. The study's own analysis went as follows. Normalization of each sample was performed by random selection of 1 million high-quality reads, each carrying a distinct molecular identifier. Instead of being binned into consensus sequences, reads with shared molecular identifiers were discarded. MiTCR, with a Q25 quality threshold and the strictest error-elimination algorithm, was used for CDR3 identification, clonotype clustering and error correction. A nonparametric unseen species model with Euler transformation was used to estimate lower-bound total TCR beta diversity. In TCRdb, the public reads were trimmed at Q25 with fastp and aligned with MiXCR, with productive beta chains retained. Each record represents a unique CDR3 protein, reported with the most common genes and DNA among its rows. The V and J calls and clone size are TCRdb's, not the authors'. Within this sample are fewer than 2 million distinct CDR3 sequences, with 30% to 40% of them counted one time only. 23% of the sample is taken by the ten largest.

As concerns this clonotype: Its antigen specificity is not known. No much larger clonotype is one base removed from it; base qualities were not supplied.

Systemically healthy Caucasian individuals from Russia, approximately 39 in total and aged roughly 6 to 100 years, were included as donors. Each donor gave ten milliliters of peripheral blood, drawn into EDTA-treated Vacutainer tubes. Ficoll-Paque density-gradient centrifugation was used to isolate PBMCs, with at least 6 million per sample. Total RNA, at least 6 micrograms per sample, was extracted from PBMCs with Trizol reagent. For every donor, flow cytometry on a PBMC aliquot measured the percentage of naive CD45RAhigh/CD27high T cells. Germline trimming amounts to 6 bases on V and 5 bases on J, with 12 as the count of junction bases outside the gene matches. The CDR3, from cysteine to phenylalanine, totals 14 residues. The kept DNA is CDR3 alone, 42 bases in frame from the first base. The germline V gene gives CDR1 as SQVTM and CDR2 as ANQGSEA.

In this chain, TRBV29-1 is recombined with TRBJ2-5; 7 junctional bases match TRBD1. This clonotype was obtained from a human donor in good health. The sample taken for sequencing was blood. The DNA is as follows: TGCAGCGTAGCACAGGGGCGCGCGTCCGAGACCCAGTACTTC. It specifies CSVAQGRASETQYF.